This note documents a single TCR beta chain sequence. It lacks a known antigen. No clone much larger than this one lies a single base away; base qualities are absent. These data belong to a study of control samples from healthy donors and cancer patients (dated by TCRdb to 2020 to 2021). CDR1 is given as SGHRS and CDR2 as YFSETQ, both from the germline V gene. CDR3 length: 17 amino acids, cysteine to phenylalanine. Solely the CDR3 DNA is kept, with 51 bases framed from the first base. Germline trimming: 5 bases from V, 1 base from J; junction bases outside gene matches: 12. Libraries were built with the immunoSEQ multiplex PCR assay. TCRdb took over this immuneACCESS table, retaining in-frame rearrangements with V and J assigned. Such tables are incomplete; in checked studies, under half of the missing clones stem from an unresolved V gene, and the remainder is unexplained. The sample table contains about 410,000 clones; only one count was recorded for 90% of them. In total, the top ten clones hold more than 6% of the sample.

The sequence links TRBV5-1 to TRBJ1-1; 9 of the junction bases match TRBD1. The sequenced material came from PBMCs. The sequence came from a man between 40 and 49 years old with head and neck cancer. The CDR3 sequence is CASSFTGGDFGNTEAFF. The nucleotide sequence reads TGCGCCAGCAGTTTTACAGGGGGCGACTTTGGGAACACTGAAGCTTTCTTT.